This T cell receptor (beta chain) was documented in a study of blood T cell repertoires in COVID-19 (dated by TCRdb to the early 2020s). As for the study more broadly: Samples covering the acute and convalescent phases of COVID-19 were provided by collaborators in the United States, Italy and Spain. The material from the prospective study consisted of cDNA or gDNA derived from T cells, B-cell-depleted T cells, or PBMCs. Deeply sampled blood TCRbeta repertoires from subjects exposed to, actively infected with, or recovered from COVID-19 were included in the dataset. A freely available public database, intended as a resource for researchers studying the immune response to SARS-CoV-2, is where the repertoires were released. Samples came from the ongoing ImmuneRACE study (first 160 participants) plus 1,254 subjects from 6 global collaborators. A de-identified subject ID, COVID-19 status, age in years and sex were almost always included in the sample metadata. HLA class I and class II types, where available, came from metadata supplied by the sample provider rather than from assay-based typing.

The immunoSEQ Assay, a bias-controlled multiplex PCR, was used to amplify TCRbeta CDR3 regions from genomic DNA. On the authors' methods: Within the assay, amplification of reference gene primers was used to estimate how many nucleated cells each sample contained. To quantify the absolute abundance of each unique TCRbeta CDR3 rearrangement, sequence reads were collapsed and filtered. For each sample, productive Simpson clonality was calculated as the square root of Simpson's diversity index across productive rearrangements. The immuneACCESS repertoire file appears here via TCRdb, limited to in-frame rearrangements. These files lack a portion of the clones; in checked studies, under half of the deficit traces to unresolved V genes, and the cause of the others is not known. That table supplies the V and J calls and clone size; D and trimming were determined from the DNA. Across this sample there are about 320,000 clones, with about nine tenths seen only once. Approximately 5% of the sample belongs to the ten largest clones.

Findings and caveats that apply to the study as a whole: The quantity of clinical and demographic metadata differed by source and by participant and was supplied without curation.

Enrolling through a virtual design, the prospective study's participants ranged in age from roughly 18 to 95 years and lived across roughly 23 United States geographic areas. In the prospective study, cohorts were assigned on the basis of participant-reported clinical history obtained from a screening survey and a study questionnaire. For ImmuneRACE Cohort 3, a participant was defined as recovered based on two consecutive negative NP/OP PCR tests, clearance by a healthcare professional, or resolution of symptoms. Each participant in the prospective study had whole blood, serum and a nasopharyngeal or oropharyngeal swab collected by mobile phlebotomists. Prospective study participants could optionally give additional blood draws and questionnaires over an approximately 2-month period. Before DNA extraction, prospective study blood samples were shipped either frozen or at room temperature. Notes on this clone: Its antigen has not been determined. No base-level quality is on record; no much larger clone is a single base apart.

Sample: PBMCs or T cells enriched from blood (not recorded which). The receptor comes from a man in his sixties who had recovered from COVID-19.

The CDR3 region reads CATSDWSSYEQYF. The bases are TGTGCCACCAGTGACTGGAGCTCCTACGAGCAGTACTTC. The rearrangement combines TRBV24-1 with TRBJ2-7, with the D gene call left open. V and J lose 4 bases and 0 bases, and a span of 6 bases separates them. The germline V gene encodes CDR1 KGHDR and CDR2 SFDVKD. Measured from the cysteine to the phenylalanine, the CDR3 is 13 residues long. The CDR3 DNA has 39 bases and is translated from base 1.